This T cell receptor beta chain was observed in a study of neurological immune-mediated disorders. Across the whole study: Of 34 multiple sclerosis patients, about 31 were relapsing-remitting and 3 secondary progressive. Study-wide points: Association with the multiple sclerosis repertoire cluster was not found for any clinical or MRI feature.

PBMCs stored at -80 C, 2 million in total, were the source of the unsorted libraries. As for this clonotype: Its specificity is not known.

The method for making cDNA was 5'RACE, and it used 10-nucleotide random UMIs. TCRdb recomputed calls from the 5' RACE reads with MiXCR, one row per CDR3 protein. The data contain just over 95,000 distinct CDR3 sequences, roughly 4% of them singletons. The CDR3 sequence is 13 residues long. Germline V gene lookup returns CDR1 MNHNS and CDR2 SASEGT. Trimming removed 1 base from V and 10 bases from J, with 8 bases in between. The chain is built from TRBV6-1 and TRBJ1-6; D is unresolved. What was sequenced was PBMCs. The origin of this receptor is a woman in her late teens or twenties with multiple sclerosis. CDR3 nucleotides: TGTGCCAGCAGTGAAGAAAGAAGGTCACCCCTCCACTTT. This translates into CASSEERRSPLHF.